The clone carrying this TCR beta chain was found a few times. Its matching antigen is unknown. This CDR3 has 15 amino acids. The V end was cut by 1 base, the J end by 6 bases, with 13 bases between. The germline CDR1 and CDR2 sequences are MGHDK and SYGVNS. Generation of TCR beta libraries employed quantitative 5'-RACE incorporating molecular barcodes. From the 5' RACE reads, TCRdb called clonotypes with MiXCR, one entry per CDR3 protein. The profile covers roughly 400,000 distinct CDR3 sequences, with approximately 20% appearing a single time and 15% to 20% taken by the ten largest. The record originates from a study of CD8 T cells in ankylosing spondylitis. Points from the study as a whole: Ankylosing spondylitis blood appeared to carry a characteristic TCR beta motif of roughly 8 highly homologous variants.

The receptor's source is a male donor with ankylosing spondylitis. The V gene is TRBV25-1, the J gene TRBJ2-1; D remains unclear. The sample was blood, either unsorted or a sorted T cell fraction (not recorded which). The DNA for the CDR3 is TGTGCCAGCAGTGAATTTGGTCGTCTTGGCAATGAGCAGTTCTTC. Amino acids: CASSEFGRLGNEQFF.